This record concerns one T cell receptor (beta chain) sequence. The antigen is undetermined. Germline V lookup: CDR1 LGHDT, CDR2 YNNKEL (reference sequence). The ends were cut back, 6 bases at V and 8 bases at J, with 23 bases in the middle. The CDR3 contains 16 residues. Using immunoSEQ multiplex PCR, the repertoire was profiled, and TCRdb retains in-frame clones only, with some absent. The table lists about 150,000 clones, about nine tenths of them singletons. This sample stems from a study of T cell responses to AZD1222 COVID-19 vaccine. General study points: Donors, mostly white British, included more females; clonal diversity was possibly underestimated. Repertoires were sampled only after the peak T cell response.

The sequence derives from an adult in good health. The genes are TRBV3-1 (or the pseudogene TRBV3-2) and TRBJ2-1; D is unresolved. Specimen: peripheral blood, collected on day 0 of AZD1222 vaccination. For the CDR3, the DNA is TGTGCCAGCAGTCTGGTGGGGTCCCTCACCCACGATGAGCAGTTCTTC. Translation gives CASSLVGSLTHDEQFF.